Listed here are 16 T cell receptor beta chains from one sample, sequenced in a study of blood T cell repertoires in COVID-19. Profiled with immunoSEQ multiplex PCR; TCRdb holds only in-frame clones, not every one. The sample shows roughly 230,000 clones, approximately 84% of them seen only once. Specimen: PBMCs or T cells enriched from blood (not recorded which). These receptors were taken from a woman between 50 and 59 years old who had been exposed to COVID-19.

V usage is TRBV7-2 and J usage is TRBJ2-1; 7 positions agree with TRBD2. CDR3 size: 16 residues. CDR1 SGHTA and CDR2 FQGNSA come from the germline V gene. V trimming: 5 bases; J trimming: 0 bases; junction bases outside the gene matches: 7. CDR3 bases: TGTGCCAGCAGCGGAAGACTAGCCTTCTCCTACAATGAGCAGTTCTTC. Its protein product is CASSGRLAFSYNEQFF.

The V call is TRBV28, the J call TRBJ1-1; D is perhaps TRBD1 (5 bases). The CDR3 is 11 residues long. The germline CDR1 and CDR2 sequences are MDHEN and SYDVKM. V was clipped by 10 bases and J by 8 bases, with 14 bases between them. The CDR3 sequence is CAISGGVEAFF. The CDR3 nucleotides read TGTGCCATCTCGGGGGGAGTGGAAGCTTTCTTT. Using reference TRBV28 and TRBJ1-1 for the parts outside the CDR3, the full variable domain is DVKVTQSSRYLVKRTGEKVFLECVQDMDHENMFWYRQDPGLGLRLIYFSYDVKMKEKGDIPEGYSVSREKKERFSLILESASTNQTSMYLCAISGGVEAFFGQGTRLTVV.

This clone was seen only a few times. The rearrangement uses TRBV27 and TRBJ1-2; D is perhaps TRBD1 (5 bases). The ends were cut back, 7 bases at V and 5 bases at J, with 8 bases in the middle. Per germline, CDR1 MNHEY and CDR2 SMNVEV (reference sequence). The CDR3 totals 11 residues. This CDR3 reads CASKGTYGYTF. The CDR3 DNA reads TGTGCCAGCAAGGGGACTTATGGCTACACCTTC.

The count of this clone is one. V gene TRBV5-1 combines with J gene TRBJ2-1, with 10 bases fitting TRBD2. V lost 0 bases, J lost 13 bases, and 7 bases stayed unmatched. The CDR3 has 14 residues. Germline loops: CDR1 SGHRS, CDR2 YFSETQ. Written as DNA, the CDR3 is TGCGCCAGCAGCTTGGGTGCTAGCGGGGGTCCCCAGTTCTTC. The encoded protein is CASSLGASGGPQFF.

V usage is TRBV2 and J usage is TRBJ2-7; 7 bases are shared with TRBD1. Germline CDR1 reads SNHLY; CDR2 reads FYNNEI. V dropped 8 bases and J dropped 4; count of bases not matched to a gene: 14. This CDR3 is 15 amino acids long. The CDR3 region has the DNA TGTGCCAGCTCGGAAGCCGGGACAGCTTTTTACGAGCAGTACTTC. It is translated as CASSEAGTAFYEQYF. Full variable domain (remainder filled in from reference TRBV2 and TRBJ2-7): EPEVTQTPSHQVTQMGQEVILRCVPISNHLYFYWYRQILGQKVEFLVSFYNNEISEKSEIFDDQFSVERPDGSNFTLKIRSTKLEDSAMYFCASSEAGTAFYEQYFGPGTRLTVT.

This clone was observed a few times. The chain carries TRBV5-1 and TRBJ2-5; 7 nucleotides agree with TRBD1. The CDR3 has 18 amino acids. Germline values: CDR1 SGHRS, CDR2 YFSETQ. Trimming removed 3 bases from V and 2 bases from J; junction bases left unmatched: 16. CDR3 sequence: CASSSPGTDNILQETQYF. CDR3 DNA sequence: TGCGCCAGCAGCTCACCCGGGACAGATAACATCCTTCAAGAGACCCAGTACTTC.

This chain connects TRBV7-2 to TRBJ1-6; no reliable D call. Germline CDR1 and CDR2: SGHTA and FQGNSA. The CDR3 is made up of 17 amino acids. V gave up 5 bases and J gave up 4 bases, with 18 bases separating them. The CDR3 region is CASSLRPRTGYNSPLHF. The CDR3 bases are TGTGCCAGCAGCCTCCGACCCCGAACGGGTTATAATTCACCCCTCCACTTT.

The rearrangement uses TRBV6-2 or TRBV6-3 and TRBJ1-5; 12 bases are shared with TRBD1. Germline loops: CDR1 MNHEY, CDR2 SVGEGT. The CDR3 sequence is 15 residues long. After removal of 4 bases from V and 6 bases from J, the junction contained 4 bases not matched to a gene. This chain's CDR3 is CASSFGTGGTQPQHF. The CDR3 DNA sequence: TGTGCCAGCAGTTTCGGGACAGGGGGCACTCAGCCCCAGCATTTT.

The V and J genes are TRBV13 and TRBJ2-7, with 7 positions matching TRBD1. V was clipped by 5 bases and J by 2 bases; unmatched bases: 6. Germline lookup yields CDR1 PRHDT and CDR2 FYEKMQ (reference sequence). The CDR3 is 14 residues long. The CDR3, as DNA: TGTGCCAGCAGCCCCCCGGGACAGCCCTACGAGCAGTACTTC. This encodes CASSPPGQPYEQYF.

The chain carries TRBV27 and TRBJ1-6; 7 bases line up with TRBD1. The CDR3 spans 14 residues. CDR1 MNHEY and CDR2 SMNVEV come from the germline V gene (reference sequence). Germline trimming cut 2 bases from V and 7 bases from J; bases unmatched to any gene: 2. CDR3 region: CASSLGTVNSPLHF. The CDR3 DNA follows: TGTGCCAGCAGTTTAGGGACAGTCAATTCACCCCTCCACTTT.

V gene TRBV11-2 combines with J gene TRBJ1-5; 9 nucleotides align to TRBD1. V gave up 5 bases and J gave up 6 bases; unmatched junction bases: 8. The germline gives CDR1 SGHAT, CDR2 FQNNGV. The CDR3 loop spans 15 amino acids. The CDR3 coding sequence is TGTGCCAGCAGCCTGGGGACAGGGAGGGGTCAGCCCCAGCATTTT. It specifies CASSLGTGRGQPQHF.

The gene calls are TRBV7-2 and TRBJ1-2, with D maybe TRBD1 (5 bases). Trimming cost V 3 bases and J 6 bases, with 17 bases left between them. The germline gives CDR1 SGHTA, CDR2 FQGNSA. The CDR3 totals 15 residues. This CDR3 is CASSFQGVSPNGYTF. The CDR3 DNA reads as TGTGCCAGCAGCTTCCAGGGTGTCAGTCCCAATGGCTACACCTTC.

The J gene is TRBJ1-2, the V gene TRBV30; no firm D call. V was shortened by 1 base and J by 5 bases, with 11 bases between the two germline ends. The length of the CDR3 is 13 residues. From germline, CDR1 is GTSNPN and CDR2 SVGIG (reference sequence). This CDR3 reads CAWSGRDLYGYTF. CDR3 sequence (DNA): TGTGCCTGGAGTGGGAGAGATCTTTATGGCTACACCTTC. The full variable domain, completed using reference TRBV30 and TRBJ1-2, is SQTIHQWPATLVQPVGSPLSLECTVEGTSNPNLYWYRQAAGRGLQLLFYSVGIGQISSEVPQNLSASRPQDRQFILSSKKLLLSDSGFYLCAWSGRDLYGYTFGSGTRLTVV.

This chain joins TRBV29-1 and TRBJ2-5; TRBD1 agrees at 9 bases. CDR3 length: 12 residues. V was pared by 7 bases and J by 5 bases, with 5 bases of the junction left unmatched. The germline CDR1 and CDR2 sequences are SQVTM and ANQGSEA. This chain's CDR3 is CSGSQGAETQYF. CDR3 bases: TGCAGCGGGTCACAGGGGGCGGAGACCCAGTACTTC.

The chain couples TRBV7-9 to TRBJ1-6, with a possible D match to TRBD1 (5 bases). The CDR3 sequence is 15 residues long. The germline V and J ends were trimmed by 4 bases and 9 bases, with 16 bases remaining between them. CDR1 and CDR2 from the germline V gene are SEHNR and FQNEAQ (reference sequence). This CDR3 is CASSSGLQGVSPLHF. The CDR3 DNA sequence: TGTGCCAGCAGCTCGGGACTCCAAGGGGTTTCACCCCTCCACTTT.

In its sample, this clone was seen once. V usage is TRBV9 and J usage is TRBJ2-7; maybe TRBD1 (6 bases). The CDR3 has 16 residues. Germline CDR1 and CDR2: SGDLS and YYNGEE. V shed 0 bases and J shed 4 bases, with 17 bases lying between them. The CDR3 sequence: CASSVGPLQGRYEQYF. DNA of the CDR3: TGTGCCAGCAGCGTAGGCCCCCTACAGGGTCGGTACGAGCAGTACTTC.